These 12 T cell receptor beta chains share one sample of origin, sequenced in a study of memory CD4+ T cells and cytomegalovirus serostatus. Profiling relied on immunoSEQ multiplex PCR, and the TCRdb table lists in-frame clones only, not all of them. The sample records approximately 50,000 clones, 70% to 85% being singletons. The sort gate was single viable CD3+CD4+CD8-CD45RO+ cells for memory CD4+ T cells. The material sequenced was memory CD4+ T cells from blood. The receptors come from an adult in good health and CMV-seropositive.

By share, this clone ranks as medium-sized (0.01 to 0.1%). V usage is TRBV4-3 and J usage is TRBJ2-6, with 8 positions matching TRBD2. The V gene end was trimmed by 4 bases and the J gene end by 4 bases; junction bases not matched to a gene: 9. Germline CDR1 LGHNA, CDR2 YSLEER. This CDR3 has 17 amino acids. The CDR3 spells CASSRLGGGTGANVLTF. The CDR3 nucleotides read TGCGCCAGCAGCCGCTTGGGCGGGGGGACGGGGGCCAACGTCCTGACTTTC.

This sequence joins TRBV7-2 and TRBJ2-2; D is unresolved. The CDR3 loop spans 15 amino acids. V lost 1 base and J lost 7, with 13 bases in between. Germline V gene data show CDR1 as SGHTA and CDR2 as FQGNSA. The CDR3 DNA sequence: TGTGCCAGCAGCTTAGTTTTAGGTTCGGTCGGGGAGCTGTTTTTT. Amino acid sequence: CASSLVLGSVGELFF.

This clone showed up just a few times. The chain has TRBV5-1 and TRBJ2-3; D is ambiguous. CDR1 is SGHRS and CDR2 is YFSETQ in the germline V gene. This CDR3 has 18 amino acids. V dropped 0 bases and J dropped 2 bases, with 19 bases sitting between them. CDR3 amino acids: CASSLGLFAQSLTDTQYF. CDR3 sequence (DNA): TGCGCCAGCAGCTTGGGGTTGTTCGCCCAGTCCCTCACAGATACGCAGTATTTT.

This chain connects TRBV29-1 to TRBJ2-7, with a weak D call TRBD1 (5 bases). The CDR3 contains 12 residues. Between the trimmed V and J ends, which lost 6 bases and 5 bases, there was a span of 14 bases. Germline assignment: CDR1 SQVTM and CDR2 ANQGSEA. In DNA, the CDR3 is TGCAGCGTGGAGACAGTTCTCAACGAGCAGTACTTC. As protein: CSVETVLNEQYF.

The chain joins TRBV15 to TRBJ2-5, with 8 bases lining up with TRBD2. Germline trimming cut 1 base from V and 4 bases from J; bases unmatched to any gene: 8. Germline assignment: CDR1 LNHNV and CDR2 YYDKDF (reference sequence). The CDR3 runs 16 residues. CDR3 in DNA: TGTGCCACCAGCAGAGTGATGGCGGGGGGAGGAGAGACCCAGTACTTC. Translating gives CATSRVMAGGGETQYF. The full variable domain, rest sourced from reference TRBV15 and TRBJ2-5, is DAMVIQNPRYQVTQFGKPVTLSCSQTLNHNVMYWYQQKSSQAPKLLFHYYDKDFNNEADTPDNFQSRRPNTSFCFLDIRSPGLGDTAMYLCATSRVMAGGGETQYFGPGTRLLVL.

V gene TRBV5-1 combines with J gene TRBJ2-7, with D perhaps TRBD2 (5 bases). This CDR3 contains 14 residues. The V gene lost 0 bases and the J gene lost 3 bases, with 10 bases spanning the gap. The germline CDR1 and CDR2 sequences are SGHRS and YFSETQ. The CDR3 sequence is CASSLGESGYEQYV. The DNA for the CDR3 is TGCGCCAGCAGCTTGGGGGAGTCGGGCTACGAGCAGTACGTC.

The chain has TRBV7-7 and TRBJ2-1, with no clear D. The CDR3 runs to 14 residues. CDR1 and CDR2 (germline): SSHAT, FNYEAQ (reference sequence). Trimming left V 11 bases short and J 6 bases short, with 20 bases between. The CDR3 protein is CAVQKNSQSNEQFF. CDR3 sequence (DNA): TGTGCCGTACAGAAGAACTCCCAGTCCAATGAGCAGTTCTTC.

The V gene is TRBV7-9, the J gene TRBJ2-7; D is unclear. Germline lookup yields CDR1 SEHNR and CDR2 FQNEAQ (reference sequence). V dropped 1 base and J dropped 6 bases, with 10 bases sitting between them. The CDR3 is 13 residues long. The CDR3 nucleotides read TGTGCCAGCAGCTTAGACGTGCGCTCCGAGCAGTACTTC. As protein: CASSLDVRSEQYF. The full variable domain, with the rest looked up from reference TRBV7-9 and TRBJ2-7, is DTGVSQNPRHKITKRGQNVTFRCDPISEHNRLYWYRQTLGQGPEFLTYFQNEAQLEKSRLLSDRFSAERPKGSFSTLEIQRTEQGDSAMYLCASSLDVRSEQYFGPGTRLTVT.

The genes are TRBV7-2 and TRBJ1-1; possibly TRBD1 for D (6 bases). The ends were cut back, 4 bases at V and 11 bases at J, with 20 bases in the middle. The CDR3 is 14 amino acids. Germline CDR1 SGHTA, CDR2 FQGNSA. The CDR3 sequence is CASSSQSTGSLAFF. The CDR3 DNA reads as TGTGCCAGCAGCTCACAGTCGACAGGTAGTTTGGCTTTCTTT.

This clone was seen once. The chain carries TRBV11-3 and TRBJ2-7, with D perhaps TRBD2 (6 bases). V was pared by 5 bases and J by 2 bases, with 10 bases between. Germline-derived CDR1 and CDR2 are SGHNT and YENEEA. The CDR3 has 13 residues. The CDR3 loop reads CASSQGLPYEQYV. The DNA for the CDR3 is TGTGCCAGCAGCCAGGGACTTCCCTACGAGCAGTACGTC.

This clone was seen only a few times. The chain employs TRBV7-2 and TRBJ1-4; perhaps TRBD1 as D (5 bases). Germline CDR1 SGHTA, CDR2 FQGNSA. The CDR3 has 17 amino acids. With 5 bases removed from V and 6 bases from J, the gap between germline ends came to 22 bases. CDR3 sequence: CASSLGTGPTRDEKLFF. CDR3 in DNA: TGTGCCAGCAGCCTGGGTACGGGACCTACGAGGGATGAAAAACTGTTTTTT.

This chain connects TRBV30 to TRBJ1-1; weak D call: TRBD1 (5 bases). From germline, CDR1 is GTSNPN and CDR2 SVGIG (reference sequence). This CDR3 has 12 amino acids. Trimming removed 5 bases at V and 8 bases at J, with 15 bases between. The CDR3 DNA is TGTGCCTGGGGTGGGGCAAGGAGGGAAGCTTTCTTT. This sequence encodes CAWGGARREAFF.